One and the same sample provided the 30 T cell receptor beta chains below, sequenced in a study of blood T cell repertoires in COVID-19. Measured with immunoSEQ multiplex PCR; TCRdb has only the in-frame clones, and not every one. The sample gives some 260,000 clones, less than 85% of which show up once; roughly 3% is in the top ten. Sample: peripheral blood. These receptors originate from a woman aged 18-29 years with acute or convalescent COVID-19.

The chain has TRBV28 and TRBJ2-3; 9 nucleotides align to TRBD2. CDR3 length equals 17 residues. Germline CDR1 reads MDHEN; CDR2 reads SYDVKM. With 6 bases clipped from V and 0 bases from J, the junction kept 10 bases outside the gene matches. The CDR3 coding sequence is TGTGCCAGCAGCCCTGACCCGGGACTAGCTAGCACAGATACGCAGTATTTT. Protein sequence: CASSPDPGLASTDTQYF.

This rearrangement joins TRBV28 to TRBJ2-3; TRBD2 matches 12 bases. The V segment lost 1 base and the J segment 4 bases; nucleotides outside the gene matches: 18. Germline-derived CDR1 and CDR2 are MDHEN and SYDVKM. This CDR3 has 21 residues. The CDR3 loop reads CASSLFARLAGEWSVADTQYF. CDR3 nucleotide sequence: TGTGCCAGCAGTTTATTTGCGAGACTAGCGGGAGAATGGTCTGTGGCAGATACGCAGTATTTT.

This clone occurred a few times. The chain links TRBV11-2 to TRBJ1-6; D might be TRBD1 (6 bases). Trimming took off 3 bases at V and 6 bases at J, with 21 bases between the two ends. This CDR3 is built from 18 residues. CDR1 is SGHAT, CDR2 FQNNGV, per germline. CDR3 nucleotides: TGTGCCAGCAGCTTCTCCATAAGCCGACAGGCCATTAATTCACCCCTCCACTTT. Its protein is CASSFSISRQAINSPLHF.

The chain couples TRBV9 to TRBJ2-7; 7 nucleotides match TRBD1. Germline V gene sequence: CDR1 SGDLS, CDR2 YYNGEE. This CDR3 is built from 13 residues. V trimming: 7 bases; J trimming: 0 bases; junction bases outside the gene matches: 4. The DNA for the CDR3 is TGTGCCAGCGGGGACAGCAACTCCTACGAGCAGTACTTC. As protein: CASGDSNSYEQYF.

This chain uses TRBV7-2 with TRBJ2-1; 14 bases are a match to TRBD2. This CDR3 is 17 amino acids long. The J segment lost 7 bases and the V segment lost 1 base, leaving 6 bases of the junction unmatched. CDR1 and CDR2 (germline): SGHTA, FQGNSA. The CDR3 spells CASSLVGTSGRQNEQFF. In nucleotides, the CDR3 is TGTGCCAGCAGCTTAGTGGGGACTAGCGGGAGACAGAATGAGCAGTTCTTC.

The gene calls are TRBV7-2 and TRBJ2-2; 11 bases fit TRBD1. The V gene end was trimmed by 5 bases and the J gene end by 6 bases; junction bases not matched to a gene: 17. Germline V gene sequence: CDR1 SGHTA, CDR2 FQGNSA. There are 19 residues in the CDR3. The CDR3 DNA sequence: TGTGCCAGCAGCCGTAGGAGGGGGACCGGGACAGGGGGTTCCGGGGAGCTGTTTTTT. Encoded protein: CASSRRRGTGTGGSGELFF.

The genes are TRBV14 and TRBJ2-5; 11 bases are shared with TRBD2. In germline, CDR1 is SGHDN, CDR2 FVKESK. J lost 3 bases, V lost 5 bases, and 8 bases had no gene match. This CDR3 is 16 amino acids long. The CDR3 loop is CASSIPGLADKETQYF. The CDR3 nucleotides read TGTGCCAGCAGCATACCGGGACTAGCGGATAAAGAGACCCAGTACTTC.

This chain connects TRBV11-2 to TRBJ2-1; 9 nucleotides match TRBD2. Germline CDR1 and CDR2: SGHAT and FQNNGV. CDR3 size: 18 residues. V was pared by 4 bases and J by 3 bases, with 13 bases of the junction left unmatched. The chain's CDR3 is CASSSHSLAGKSYNEQFF. DNA for the CDR3: TGTGCCAGCAGCTCCCATTCTCTAGCGGGAAAAAGCTACAATGAGCAGTTCTTC.

The chain couples TRBV14 to TRBJ2-1; D is perhaps TRBD1 (6 bases). The germline V gene encodes CDR1 SGHDN and CDR2 FVKESK. Deletions cut 6 bases from V and 6 bases from J, with 18 bases between. The CDR3 is made up of 15 amino acids. CDR3 sequence (DNA): TGTGCCAGCAGAGGGACAAACCGGGCTCTCAATGAGCAGTTCTTC. Its protein is CASRGTNRALNEQFF.

The chain recombines TRBV19 with TRBJ2-5; the match to TRBD2 covers 9 bases. This CDR3 has 16 residues. Germline CDR1 and CDR2: LNHDA and SQIVND (reference sequence). V shed 3 bases, J shed 5 bases, and the junction held 10 bases outside the gene matches. Here the CDR3 DNA reads TGTGCCAGTAGTATGCTAAGCGGGGGGTCTCGGGAGACCCAGTACTTC. As protein: CASSMLSGGSRETQYF.

The V and J genes are TRBV19 and TRBJ2-2; 13 nucleotides match TRBD2. J gave up 3 bases and V 3 bases, and 1 base lay outside the gene matches. The germline V gene encodes CDR1 LNHDA and CDR2 SQIVND (reference sequence). This CDR3 has 16 residues. CDR3 bases: TGTGCCAGTAGTATGGGACTAGCGGGGTACACCGGGGAGCTGTTTTTT. Amino acids: CASSMGLAGYTGELFF.

The CDR3 DNA reads TGTGCCAGCAGCTTACAGGGGCCCGGAAGCAGAGAGACCCAGTACTTC. This codes for CASSLQGPGSRETQYF. The chain combines TRBV7-2 with TRBJ2-5; tentatively, D is TRBD1 (6 bases). This CDR3 contains 16 residues. The germline V gene encodes CDR1 SGHTA and CDR2 FQGNSA. The ends were cut back, 2 bases at V and 4 bases at J, with 17 bases in the middle.

The chain couples TRBV7-9 to TRBJ2-7; D remains ambiguous. Germline loops: CDR1 SEHNR, CDR2 FQNEAQ (reference sequence). The CDR3 contains 15 residues. The V and J ends lost 5 bases and 2 bases respectively, with 16 bases between them. This CDR3 reads CASSATVGRTYEQYF. Here the CDR3 DNA reads TGTGCCAGCAGCGCAACAGTAGGTAGAACCTACGAGCAGTACTTC.

V is TRBV6-2 or TRBV6-3 and J is TRBJ1-2; 7 bases map to TRBD1. The CDR3 consists of 15 residues. J gave up 5 bases and V 2 bases, and 8 bases lay outside the gene matches. Per germline, CDR1 MNHEY and CDR2 SVGEGT. The CDR3 region is CASSYPGGREYGYTF. In DNA form, the CDR3 reads TGTGCCAGCAGTTACCCAGGGGGTCGGGAGTATGGCTACACCTTC.

The sample holds one count of this clone. This chain joins TRBV18 and TRBJ2-3; 11 positions agree with TRBD2. Trimming took 3 bases from V and 0 from J; bases not matched to a gene: 11. CDR1 and CDR2 from the germline V gene are KGHSH and LQKENI. This CDR3 comprises 19 residues. The CDR3 region is CASSPRLVAGGPSTDTQYF. The CDR3 nucleotides are TGTGCCAGCTCACCCCGGTTGGTAGCGGGAGGGCCTAGCACAGATACGCAGTATTTT.

The V and J genes are TRBV27 and TRBJ2-6, with 9 bases matching TRBD1. Per the germline V gene, CDR1 is MNHEY and CDR2 is SMNVEV (reference sequence). This CDR3 region has 17 residues. Losses at the gene ends were 5 bases for V and 2 bases for J; bases not matched to a gene: 7. In nucleotides, the CDR3 is TGTGCCAGCAGTGCCGGGACAGGGTCCCCTGGGGCCAACGTCCTGACTTTC. Protein sequence: CASSAGTGSPGANVLTF.

V gene TRBV5-6 combines with J gene TRBJ1-2; no definite D call. V lost 4 bases and J lost 2, with 12 bases in between. The CDR3 runs to 14 residues. Germline CDR1 SGHDT, CDR2 YYEEEE. Here the CDR3 reads CASSRPTANYGYTF. CDR3 DNA: TGTGCCAGCAGCAGGCCTACAGCAAACTATGGCTACACCTTC. Based on the CDR3 plus reference TRBV5-6 and TRBJ1-2, the full variable domain is DAGVTQSPTHLIKTRGQQVTLRCSPKSGHDTVSWYQQALGQGPQFIFQYYEEEERQRGNFPDRFSGHQFPNYSSELNVNALLLGDSALYLCASSRPTANYGYTFGSGTRLTVV.

The chain is built from TRBV18 and TRBJ2-7; TRBD1 is a possible D gene (6 bases). Trimming took 1 base from V and 4 from J, leaving 14 bases between them. Germline loops: CDR1 KGHSH, CDR2 LQKENI. The CDR3 runs to 15 residues. CDR3 amino acids: CASSPRDNPGYEQYF. As DNA, the CDR3 is TGTGCCAGCTCACCACGGGACAATCCCGGTTACGAGCAGTACTTC.

The V gene is TRBV7-8, the J gene TRBJ2-7; D is unresolved. CDR3 size: 12 residues. Trimming left V 5 bases short and J 6 bases short, with 11 bases between. CDR1 is SGHVS and CDR2 is FQNEAQ in the germline V gene. CDR3 loop: CASSPHLTEQYF. The DNA for the CDR3 is TGTGCCAGCAGCCCACACCTTACCGAGCAGTACTTC.

This chain connects TRBV9 to TRBJ2-1, with 10 nucleotides matching TRBD1. Germline V gives CDR1 SGDLS, CDR2 YYNGEE. Trimming removed 3 bases from V and 7 bases from J; junction bases left unmatched: 7. CDR3 length equals 15 residues. CDR3 residues: CASSAQTGGKNEQFF. CDR3 DNA: TGTGCCAGCAGCGCCCAGACAGGGGGCAAAAATGAGCAGTTCTTC.

J is TRBJ1-2 and V is TRBV7-8; 8 bases line up with TRBD1. CDR3 size: 14 residues. The germline gives CDR1 SGHVS, CDR2 FQNEAQ. V lost 3 bases, J lost 2 bases, and 2 bases stayed unmatched. CDR3 amino acids: CASSFRTGNYGYTF. The CDR3 DNA is TGTGCCAGCAGCTTCCGGACAGGGAACTATGGCTACACCTTC.

The V and J genes are TRBV6-5 and TRBJ1-3; tentative D call: TRBD1 (6 bases). The CDR3 sequence is 14 residues long. Germline values: CDR1 MNHEY, CDR2 SVGAGI. V was cut by 6 bases and J by 2 bases, with 11 bases left in between. CDR3 in DNA: TGTGCCAGCAGACCTCAGGGGACTGGAAACACCATATATTTT. Its translation: CASRPQGTGNTIYF.

The chain combines TRBV12-5 with TRBJ2-3; 10 nucleotides match TRBD2. In germline, CDR1 is LGHNT, CDR2 FRNRAP. This CDR3 is 16 amino acids long. V dropped 1 base and J dropped 2; count of bases not matched to a gene: 3. The CDR3 DNA sequence: TGTGCTAGTGGTTTGGGGACTAGCGGAAACACAGATACGCAGTATTTT. Translated: CASGLGTSGNTDTQYF.

The chain uses TRBV5-1 and TRBJ2-2; the match to TRBD2 covers 8 bases. Germline V gives CDR1 SGHRS, CDR2 YFSETQ. V was clipped by 2 bases and J by 2 bases; unmatched bases: 2. CDR3 length: 15 residues. The CDR3 DNA follows: TGCGCCAGCAGCTTACTAGCGGCAAACACCGGGGAGCTGTTTTTT. Translated: CASSLLAANTGELFF.

This chain uses TRBV4-3 with TRBJ2-1; D perhaps matches TRBD1 (5 bases). The V gene lost 0 bases and the J gene lost 4 bases, with 10 bases spanning the gap. The CDR3 length is 15 residues. Germline V gives CDR1 LGHNA, CDR2 YSLEER. CDR3 residues: CASSQEGARYNEQFF. The CDR3 nucleotides read TGCGCCAGCAGCCAAGAAGGGGCTAGGTACAATGAGCAGTTCTTC.

The chain carries TRBV9 and TRBJ2-5; 9 bases line up with TRBD1. The CDR3 loop spans 15 amino acids. Germline CDR1 is SGDLS and CDR2 is YYNGEE. The ends lost 0 bases at V and 5 bases at J; junction bases unmatched: 5. The CDR3 nucleotides are TGTGCCAGCAGCGTAGGGACAGGGGTTGCGGAGACCCAGTACTTC. The encoded protein is CASSVGTGVAETQYF. Drawing the rest from reference TRBV9 and TRBJ2-5, the complete variable domain is DSGVTQTPKHLITATGQRVTLRCSPRSGDLSVYWYQQSLDQGLQFLIQYYNGEERAKGNILERFSAQQFPDLHSELNLSSLELGDSALYFCASSVGTGVAETQYFGPGTRLLVL.

The CDR3 spells CSVDLGTGPYEQYF. As DNA, the CDR3 is TGCAGCGTTGACTTGGGGACAGGCCCCTACGAGCAGTACTTC. The chain couples TRBV29-1 to TRBJ2-7; 8 bases line up with TRBD1. Per germline, CDR1 SQVTM and CDR2 ANQGSEA. V trimming: 3 bases; J trimming: 2 bases; junction bases outside the gene matches: 6. This CDR3 region has 14 residues.

This clone was recorded only once. V is TRBV13 and J is TRBJ1-6; 7 bases agree with TRBD1. The trim removed 2 bases at V and 9 bases at J, leaving 1 base unmatched. Germline loops: CDR1 PRHDT, CDR2 FYEKMQ (reference sequence). The CDR3 runs to 13 residues. The CDR3: CASSLPGGSPLHF. As DNA, the CDR3 is TGTGCCAGCAGCTTACCAGGGGGTTCACCCCTCCACTTT. Supplemented by reference TRBV13 and TRBJ1-6, the full variable domain reads AAGVIQSPRHLIKEKRETATLKCYPIPRHDTVYWYQQGPGQDPQFLISFYEKMQSDKGSIPDRFSAQQFSDYHSELNMSSLELGDSALYFCASSLPGGSPLHFGNGTRLTVT.

The gene calls are TRBV5-1 and TRBJ2-2; 12 nucleotides line up with TRBD2. The germline gives CDR1 SGHRS, CDR2 YFSETQ. After removal of 0 bases from V and 7 bases from J, the junction contained 7 bases not matched to a gene. This CDR3 region has 17 residues. CDR3 DNA sequence: TGCGCCAGCAGCTTGGGACTAGCGGGAGTCCGGAACGGGGAGCTGTTTTTT. Translated, it gives CASSLGLAGVRNGELFF.

The CDR3 is CASSQETGVGYTF. CDR3 in DNA: TGTGCCAGCAGCCAAGAGACAGGGGTAGGCTACACCTTC. V is TRBV3-1 (or the pseudogene TRBV3-2) and J is TRBJ1-2, with TRBD1 identical over 8 bases. Germline V gene lookup returns CDR1 LGHDT and CDR2 YNNKEL (reference sequence). CDR3 size: 13 residues. J was trimmed by 8 bases and V by 0 bases; bases with no gene match: 2.